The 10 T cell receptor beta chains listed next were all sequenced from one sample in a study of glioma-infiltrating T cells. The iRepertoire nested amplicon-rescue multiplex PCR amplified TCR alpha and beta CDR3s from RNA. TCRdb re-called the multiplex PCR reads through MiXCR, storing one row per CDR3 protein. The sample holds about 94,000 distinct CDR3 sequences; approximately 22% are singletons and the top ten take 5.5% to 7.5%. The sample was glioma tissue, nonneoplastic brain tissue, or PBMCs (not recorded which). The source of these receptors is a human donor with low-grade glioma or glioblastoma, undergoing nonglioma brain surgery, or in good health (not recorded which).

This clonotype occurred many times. The CDR3 DNA reads TGTGCCAGCAGCTTAGGGACAGGGAACACTGAAGCTTTCTTT. It encodes CASSLGTGNTEAFF. The rearrangement joins TRBV7-6 to TRBJ1-1, with 7 bases matching TRBD1. Per germline, CDR1 SGHVS and CDR2 FNYEAQ. There are 14 residues in the CDR3. After removal of 1 base from V and 1 base from J, the junction contained 0 bases not matched to a gene. Supplemented by reference TRBV7-6 and TRBJ1-1, the full variable domain reads GAGVSQSPRYKVTKRGQDVALRCDPISGHVSLYWYRQALGQGPEFLTYFNYEAQQDKSGLPNDRFSAERPEGSISTLTIQRTEQRDSAMYRCASSLGTGNTEAFFGQGTRLTVV.

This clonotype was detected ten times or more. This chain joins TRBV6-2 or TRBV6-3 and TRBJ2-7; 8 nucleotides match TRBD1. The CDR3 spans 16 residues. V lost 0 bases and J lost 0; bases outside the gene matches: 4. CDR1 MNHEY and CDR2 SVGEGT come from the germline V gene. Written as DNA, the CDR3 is TGTGCCAGCAGTTACTCGTACAGGGGGAGCTCCTACGAGCAGTACTTC. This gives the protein CASSYSYRGSSYEQYF.

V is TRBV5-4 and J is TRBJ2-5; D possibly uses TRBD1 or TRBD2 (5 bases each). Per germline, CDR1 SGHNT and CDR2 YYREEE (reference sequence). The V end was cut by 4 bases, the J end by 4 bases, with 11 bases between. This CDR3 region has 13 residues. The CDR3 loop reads CASSRPGTETQYF. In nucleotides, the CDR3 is TGTGCCAGCAGCAGGCCAGGGACAGAGACCCAGTACTTC.

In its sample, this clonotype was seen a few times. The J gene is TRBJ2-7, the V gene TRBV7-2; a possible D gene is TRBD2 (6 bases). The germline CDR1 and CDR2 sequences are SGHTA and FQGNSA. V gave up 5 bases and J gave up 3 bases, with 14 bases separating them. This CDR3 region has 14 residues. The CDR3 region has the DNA TGTGCCAGCAGCCGTGGGCGGGGTATCTACGAGCAGTACTTC. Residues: CASSRGRGIYEQYF.

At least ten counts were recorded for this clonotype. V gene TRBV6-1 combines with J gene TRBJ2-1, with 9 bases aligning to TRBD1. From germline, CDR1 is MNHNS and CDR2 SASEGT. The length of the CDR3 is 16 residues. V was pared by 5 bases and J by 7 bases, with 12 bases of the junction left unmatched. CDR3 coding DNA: TGTGCCAGCAGTACCTCCTCCGGGACAGGGCGTAATGAGCAGTTCTTC. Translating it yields CASSTSSGTGRNEQFF.

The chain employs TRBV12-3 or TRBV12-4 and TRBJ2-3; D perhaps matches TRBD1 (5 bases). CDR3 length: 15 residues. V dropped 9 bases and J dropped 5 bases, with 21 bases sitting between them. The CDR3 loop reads CASLLVQSGQDTQYF. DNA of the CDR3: TGTGCCAGTCTGCTTGTTCAATCAGGGCAAGATACGCAGTATTTT.

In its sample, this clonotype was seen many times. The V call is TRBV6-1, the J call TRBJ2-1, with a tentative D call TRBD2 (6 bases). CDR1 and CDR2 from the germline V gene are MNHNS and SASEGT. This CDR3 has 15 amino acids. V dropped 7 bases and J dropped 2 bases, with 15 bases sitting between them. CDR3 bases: TGTGCCAGCACCCCTGTCGGCGGGGCCTACAATGAGCAGTTCTTC. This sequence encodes CASTPVGGAYNEQFF.

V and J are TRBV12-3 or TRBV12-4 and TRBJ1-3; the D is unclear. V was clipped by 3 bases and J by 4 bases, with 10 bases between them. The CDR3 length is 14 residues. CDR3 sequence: CASSFAQDGNTIYF. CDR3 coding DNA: TGTGCCAGCAGTTTTGCTCAGGACGGAAACACCATATATTTT.

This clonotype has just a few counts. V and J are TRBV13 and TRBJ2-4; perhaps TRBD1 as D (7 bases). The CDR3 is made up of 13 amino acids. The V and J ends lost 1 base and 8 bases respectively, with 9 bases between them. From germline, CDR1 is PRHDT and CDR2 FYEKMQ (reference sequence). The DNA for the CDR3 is TGTGCCAGCAGCTTAGTCAGGGGGGACATTCAGTACTTC. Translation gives CASSLVRGDIQYF.

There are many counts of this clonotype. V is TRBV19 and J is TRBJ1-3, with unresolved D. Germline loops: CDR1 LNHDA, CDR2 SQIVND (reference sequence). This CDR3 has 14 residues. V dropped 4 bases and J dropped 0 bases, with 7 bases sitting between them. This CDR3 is CASSTGSSGNTIYF. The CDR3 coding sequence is TGTGCCAGTAGTACGGGAAGCTCTGGAAACACCATATATTTT.